These T cell receptor beta chains were read from a single sample in a study of siplizumab effects on memory and regulatory T cells. The table came from immunoSEQ multiplex PCR; TCRdb's copy has only in-frame clones and leaves some out. The table lists about 50,000 clones, 93% of them singletons, with under 20% in the top ten. Sequenced material: CD8+ T cells sorted from blood. These receptors came from a human donor in good health. The CDR3 runs from the conserved cysteine through the conserved F or W. D genes are given only for firm matches. Not every row has a clone size; where given, it reads once, few, many or a size class.

cdr3_nt cdr3_aa v_call clone_size j_call d_call
TGTGCCAGCAGCGTAGCTGAAGGTCCATACGAGCAGTACTTC CASSVAEGPYEQYF TRBV9 . TRBJ2-7 .
TGCGCCAGCAGCCAAGGGGGACTAGCGGGAGCCTACGAGCAGTACTTC CASSQGGLAGAYEQYF TRBV4-1 . TRBJ2-7 TRBD2
TGTGCCAGTAGTCAGGGACTAGCGGGACACAATGAGCAGTTCTTC CASSQGLAGHNEQFF TRBV19 . TRBJ2-1 TRBD2
TGTGCCAGCAGTCCACCTACTAATGAAAAACTGTTTTTT CASSPPTNEKLFF TRBV28 . TRBJ1-4 .
TGTGCCAGCAGCCTCGGGACAAACACTGAAGCTTTCTTT CASSLGTNTEAFF TRBV7-9 few TRBJ1-1 .
TGCAGCGTTGAGGGGGGAATCTCCTACGAGCAGTACTTC CSVEGGISYEQYF TRBV29-1 . TRBJ2-7 .
TGTGCCAGTAGTATCCTAGCGGGAGCTCACTACGAGCAGTACTTC CASSILAGAHYEQYF TRBV19 . TRBJ2-7 TRBD2
TGCGCCAGCAGCCAAGGGGGGCCGGGACAGATCGGCCAGCAGTACTTC CASSQGGPGQIGQQYF TRBV4-1 once TRBJ2-7 TRBD1
TGTGCCAGCAGCCAAACTAGCGGGAGGGCCTTTTGGGGCAATGAGCAGTTCTTC CASSQTSGRAFWGNEQFF TRBV14 . TRBJ2-1 TRBD2
TGTGCCTGGAAGCACATCTTTAACTACGAGCAGTACTTC CAWKHIFNYEQYF TRBV30 . TRBJ2-7 .
TGTGCCAGCAGCTACCCGCGGGCAGGGGGTATCTACAATGAGCAGTTCTTC CASSYPRAGGIYNEQFF TRBV7-8 . TRBJ2-1 TRBD1
TGTGCCAGCAAGGGCACCGGGGAGCTGTTTTTT CASKGTGELFF TRBV27 . TRBJ2-2 .
TGTGCCAGCAGCCAGGGAATAGCGGGAGGCAGCCATAATGAGCAGTTCTTC CASSQGIAGGSHNEQFF TRBV4-2 . TRBJ2-1 TRBD2
TGTGCCAGCAGCCCATGGCCCACCAAAGCTTTCTTT CASSPWPTKAFF TRBV14 . TRBJ1-1 .
TGTGCCAGCAGTTTATCCGGGAGCTCCTACGAGCAGTACTTC CASSLSGSSYEQYF TRBV27 few TRBJ2-7 .
TGTGCCAGCAGTTTATTTGGGAACACTGAAGCTTTCTTT CASSLFGNTEAFF TRBV27 . TRBJ1-1 .
TGTGCCAGCAGTTACTACGGGACTAACACCGGGGAGCTGTTTTTT CASSYYGTNTGELFF TRBV6-5 . TRBJ2-2 .
TGTGCCAGCAGTTTAGGGGGTAACGCCTACGAGCAGTACTTC CASSLGGNAYEQYF TRBV27 . TRBJ2-7 .
TGTGCCAGTAGTAGCGGGACCTCCTACGAGCAGTACTTC CASSSGTSYEQYF TRBV19 . TRBJ2-7 .
TGTGCCAGCAGCACCCGGGCATGGGAAGTTAACTATGGCTACACCTTC CASSTRAWEVNYGYTF TRBV7-9 . TRBJ1-2 .
TGTGCCAGCAATGACATCGAGACCAATGAGCAGTTCTTC CASNDIETNEQFF TRBV9 . TRBJ2-1 .
TGTGCCAGCAGCATGGCACGTAGGGGCAATCAGCCCCAGCATTTT CASSMARRGNQPQHF TRBV7-9 . TRBJ1-5 .
TGTGCCAGTAGTAACGGGAAGGAGAGGTCCCTCTTC CASSNGKERSLF TRBV19 . TRBJ1-2 .
TGTGCCAGCAGTTTCTCGACATGGGGGGACGAGCAGTACTTC CASSFSTWGDEQYF TRBV27 . TRBJ2-7 .
TGTGCCACCAGCAGAGAAGGGACAGGGGTAAGCGAGCAGTTCTTC CATSREGTGVSEQFF TRBV15 . TRBJ2-1 TRBD1
TGTGCCAGCAGCTTAGCATCCGGCCAGACCTACGAGCAGTACTTC CASSLASGQTYEQYF TRBV11-1 . TRBJ2-7 .
TGCGCCAGCAGCTTCAACACCGGGGAGCTGTTTTTT CASSFNTGELFF TRBV5-1 . TRBJ2-2 .
TGTGCCAGCGGGACAGGGTTGGCTAATGAAAAACTGTTTTTT CASGTGLANEKLFF TRBV7-9 . TRBJ1-4 TRBD1
TGTGCCAGCAGCCAAGGATGGGACCCCGGGGAGCTGTTTTTT CASSQGWDPGELFF TRBV14 once TRBJ2-2 .
TGCGCCAGCGGCACAGATACGCAGTATTTT CASGTDTQYF TRBV4-1 . TRBJ2-3 .
TGTGCCAGCAGTGAATCAGGGGGTGTGCTCTATGGCTACACCTTC CASSESGGVLYGYTF TRBV28 . TRBJ1-2 TRBD1
TGTGCTAGTGGTTCGGGCGGGCCACCGCAGTATTTT CASGSGGPPQYF TRBV12-5 . TRBJ2-3 .
TGTGCCTGGACTAGCGGGGGGAGTAGCACAGATACGCAGTATTTT CAWTSGGSSTDTQYF TRBV30 . TRBJ2-3 TRBD2
TGTGCCAGCAGCTTCACAGGTGCCTACGAGCAGTACTTC CASSFTGAYEQYF TRBV11-3 . TRBJ2-7 .
TGTGCCACTACCTGGGGCGGGGCAGCCAACACTGAAGCTTTCTTT CATTWGGAANTEAFF TRBV19 . TRBJ1-1 .
TGTGCCTGGAGTGTCGTGCGTAATGAGCAGTTCTTC CAWSVVRNEQFF TRBV30 . TRBJ2-1 .
TGTGCCAGCAGTGAAGGGAACACCGGGGAGCTGTTTTTT CASSEGNTGELFF TRBV6-4 few TRBJ2-2 .
TGTGCCAGCAGCTCCGGAGTTGGGGCGATTACCTCCTACGAGCAGTACTTC CASSSGVGAITSYEQYF TRBV27 . TRBJ2-7 .
TGTGCCTGGAGTAGGGGGGGCGCGGGCAATCAGCCCCAGCATTTT CAWSRGGAGNQPQHF TRBV30 . TRBJ1-5 .
TGCGCCAGCAGCTTGGAAGGGCCTCTCGATACGCAGTATTTT CASSLEGPLDTQYF TRBV5-1 . TRBJ2-3 .
TGTGCCAGCAGTTGGCAGGGGGCTATGTACGAGCAGTACTTC CASSWQGAMYEQYF TRBV28 . TRBJ2-7 TRBD1
TGTGCCAGCAATGTGGGTAGTGAGACCCAGTACTTC CASNVGSETQYF TRBV13 . TRBJ2-5 .
TGTGCCAGCAGTTTTAGCAGCCCAGAGCAGTTCTTC CASSFSSPEQFF TRBV28 . TRBJ2-1 .
TGCGCCAGCAGCCGATCGGGAGGACCCACCGGGGAGCTGTTTTTT CASSRSGGPTGELFF TRBV5-1 . TRBJ2-2 TRBD2
TGCGCCAGCAGGGTGTCCACTACCAATGAGCAGTTCTTC CASRVSTTNEQFF TRBV5-1 . TRBJ2-1 .
TGTGCCAGCAGCTTAGGACTCCGCACAGATACGCAGTATTTT CASSLGLRTDTQYF TRBV13 . TRBJ2-3 .
TGCGCCAGCAGCTTGGAGGGGGGAGTCGAGCAGTACTTC CASSLEGGVEQYF TRBV5-1 . TRBJ2-7 .
TGCGCCAGCAGCCAAGAGTCCCGGACTAGCGGCTCCGACTACGAGCAGTACTTC CASSQESRTSGSDYEQYF TRBV4-1 . TRBJ2-7 TRBD2
TGTGCCAGCAGTTTGACGGGCAATGAGCAGTTCTTC CASSLTGNEQFF TRBV27 . TRBJ2-1 .
TGCGCCAGCAGCCCCCAGTCCCGGATGACACAGTACTTC CASSPQSRMTQYF TRBV4-1 once TRBJ2-7 .
TGTGCCAGCAGTTTTTGGGGCTCTGGAAACACCATATATTTT CASSFWGSGNTIYF TRBV28 once TRBJ1-3 .
TGTGCCAGCAGCGTAGAAAGCGGGACCTCCTACGAGCAGTACTTC CASSVESGTSYEQYF TRBV9 once TRBJ2-7 TRBD2
TGCAGCGTTGGAGTGACAGGGAATTACGAGCAGTACTTC CSVGVTGNYEQYF TRBV29-1 . TRBJ2-7 TRBD1